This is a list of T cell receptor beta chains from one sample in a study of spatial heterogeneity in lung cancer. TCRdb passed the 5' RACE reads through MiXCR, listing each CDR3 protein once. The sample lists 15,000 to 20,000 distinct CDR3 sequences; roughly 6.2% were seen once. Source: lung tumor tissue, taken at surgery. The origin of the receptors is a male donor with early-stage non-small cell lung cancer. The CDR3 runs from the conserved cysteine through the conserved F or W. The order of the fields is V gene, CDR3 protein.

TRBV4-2 CASSQEGAYEQYF
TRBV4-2 CASSQAGGKLAKNIQYF
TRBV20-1 CSARNPSGRLETQYF
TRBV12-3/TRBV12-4 CASSFGITEAFF
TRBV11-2 CASSWGRDKFMNTEAFF
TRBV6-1 CASSDWGISSGANVLTF
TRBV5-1 CASSLSESEAFF
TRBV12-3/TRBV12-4 CASSLANEQFF
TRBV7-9 CASSFRGGLNTGELFF
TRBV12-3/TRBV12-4 CASSSIAGGRETQYF
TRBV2 CASSLARSKGETQYF
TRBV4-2 CASSQDQNPIEQYF
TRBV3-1 CASSPNRDSYEQYF
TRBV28 CASRGLLGPQHF
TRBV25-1 CASSELSPIEKLFF
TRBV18 CASSPGRQETQYF
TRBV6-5 CASSRRGTWDEKLFF
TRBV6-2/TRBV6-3 CASRETGYEQYF
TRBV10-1 CASSDTGTGGFEQYF
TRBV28 CASSPFRGTLLDEQYF
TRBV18 CASSPREGAETQYF
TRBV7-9 CASSRGLTSNQPQHF
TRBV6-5 CATKAGTLNIQYF
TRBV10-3 CAIKTGAYEQYF
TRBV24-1 CATSDWTSGSTDTQYF
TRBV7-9 CASSETGARETQYF
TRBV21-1 CASSTIPGPMVSEAFF
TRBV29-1 CSVEDHGRETQYF
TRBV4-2 CASSPDSTSGANVLTF
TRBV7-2 CASSAEAGYSPLHF
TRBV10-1 CASSESGRYSNQPQHF
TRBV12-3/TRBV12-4 CASSTGTYNEQFF
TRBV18 CASSPQRERTDTQYF
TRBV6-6 CASSYGPGAPYEQYF
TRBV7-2 CASSLGIPNSPLHF
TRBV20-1 CSARDRGASPLHF
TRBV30 CAWTGGREATGELFF
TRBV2 CASSADRGTEAFF
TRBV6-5 CASSPTSGTGGAYGYTF
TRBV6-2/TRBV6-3 CASSYFLAGNNEQFF
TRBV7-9 CASSFGQSGEKLFF
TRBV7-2 CASSLEFQGGNIQYF
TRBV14 CASSGTGYEQYF
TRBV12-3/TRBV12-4 CASSPTTGSNTEAFF
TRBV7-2 CASSLTLMTGELFF
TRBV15 CATSSSPADRGETQYF